The 13 T cell receptor beta chains below come from one sample, sequenced in a study of graft-versus-host responses after intestinal transplantation. Some clones are missing from TCRdb's copy, which holds only in-frame ones; the method was immunoSEQ multiplex PCR. Of around 13,000 clones in the sample, about 36% were seen once. The sample consisted of alloreactive CD4+ T cells from a mixed lymphocyte reaction culture, taken before intestinal transplant. Subset described: CFSE-low proliferating T cells sorted from roughly six-day pre-transplant mixed lymphocyte reaction (GvH or HvG direction). The receptor source for this set is a human patient who received an intestinal transplant.

The V and J genes are TRBV5-1 and TRBJ2-7, with D perhaps matching TRBD1 (5 bases). Between the trimmed V and J ends, which lost 8 bases and 0 bases, there was a span of 9 bases. The CDR3 length is 12 residues. Germline CDR1 reads SGHRS; CDR2 reads YFSETQ. Here the CDR3 DNA reads TGCGCCAGTACAGGAAACTCCTACGAGCAGTACTTC. Translated, it gives CASTGNSYEQYF.

A few counts support this clone. The rearrangement uses TRBV7-2 and TRBJ1-1; D may be TRBD1 (5 bases). The V and J ends lost 5 bases and 11 bases respectively, with 15 bases between them. Germline CDR1 and CDR2: SGHTA and FQGNSA. CDR3 length equals 12 residues. The chain's CDR3 is CASSPLRGWAFF. DNA of the CDR3: TGTGCCAGCAGCCCTCTTAGGGGTTGGGCTTTCTTT.

With regard to this clone: A much larger clone lies one base from this, so it may be a read error. This sequence joins TRBV5-1 and TRBJ2-5; 8 nucleotides align to TRBD1. This CDR3 spans 15 amino acids. Germline-derived CDR1 and CDR2 are SGHRS and YFSETQ. The J segment lost 13 bases and the V segment lost 3 bases, leaving 17 bases of the junction unmatched. The chain's CDR3 is CASSYTIGQGYERYF. Written as DNA, the CDR3 is TGCGCCAGCAGCTACACAATAGGACAGGGCTACGAGCGGTACTTC. Full variable domain (missing parts from reference TRBV5-1 and TRBJ2-5): KAGVTQTPRYLIKTRGQQVTLSCSPISGHRSVSWYQQTPGQGLQFLFEYFSETQRNKGNFPGRFSGRQFSNSRSEMNVSTLELGDSALYLCASSYTIGQGYERYFGPGTRLLVL.

Sample share makes this clone medium-sized (0.01 to 0.1%). The chain employs TRBV7-2 and TRBJ1-3; 7 positions agree with TRBD1. CDR1 is SGHTA and CDR2 is FQGNSA in the germline V gene. Unmatched junction bases numbered 5, after V lost 3 bases and J lost 3 bases. CDR3 length equals 15 residues. The CDR3 coding sequence is TGTGCCAGCAGCTTTTACAGGGGAGGTGGAAACACCATATATTTT. The encoded protein is CASSFYRGGGNTIYF.

The chain is built from TRBV29-1 and TRBJ1-4, with 7 bases aligning to TRBD1. Germline V gene sequence: CDR1 SQVTM, CDR2 ANQGSEA. The trim removed 4 bases at V and 8 bases at J, leaving 4 bases unmatched. This CDR3 comprises 12 residues. CDR3 residues: CSVGTGEEKLFF. Here the CDR3 DNA reads TGCAGCGTTGGGACAGGCGAAGAAAAACTGTTTTTT.

This clone rates as medium-sized. The rearrangement joins TRBV19 to TRBJ2-2; 7 positions match TRBD1. The CDR3 covers 13 residues. Trimming removed 6 bases from V and 5 bases from J; junction bases left unmatched: 3. CDR1 is LNHDA and CDR2 is SQIVND in the germline V gene (reference sequence). CDR3 residues: CASRIQGTGELFF. In DNA, the CDR3 is TGTGCCAGTAGGATACAGGGGACCGGGGAGCTGTTTTTT.

The DNA for the CDR3 is TGTGCCAGCAGCCTCCTAGGACAGGGGGCCGTCAATGAGCAGTTCTTC. Translated: CASSLLGQGAVNEQFF. The chain employs TRBV5-5 and TRBJ2-1; 11 bases are shared with TRBD1. Trimming cost V 4 bases and J 6 bases; bases outside gene matches: 9. Germline CDR1 is SGHKS and CDR2 is YYEKEE (reference sequence). There are 16 residues in the CDR3.

The chain joins TRBV9 to TRBJ2-2; D gene unclear. Germline-derived CDR1 and CDR2 are SGDLS and YYNGEE. Trimming took 6 bases from V and 3 from J, leaving 6 bases between them. This CDR3 contains 12 residues. DNA for the CDR3: TGTGCCAGCACCGGTTACACCGGGGAGCTGTTTTTT. Its protein is CASTGYTGELFF.

The chain couples TRBV15 to TRBJ1-2; tentative D call: TRBD1 (6 bases). The V end was cut by 1 base, the J end by 5 bases, with 8 bases between. In germline, CDR1 is LNHNV, CDR2 YYDKDF (reference sequence). CDR3 length equals 13 residues. The CDR3 loop reads CATSRAGDYGYTF. In nucleotides, the CDR3 is TGTGCCACCAGCAGAGCAGGGGATTATGGCTACACCTTC.

This sequence joins TRBV6-6 and TRBJ2-3; D gene ambiguous. V gave up 0 bases and J gave up 4 bases, with 5 bases separating them. Looked up from germline, CDR1 is MNHNY and CDR2 is SVGAGI (reference sequence). CDR3 length: 13 residues. The CDR3 is CASSYSIADTQYF. The CDR3 region has the DNA TGTGCCAGCAGTTACTCCATAGCAGATACGCAGTATTTT.

V gene TRBV30 combines with J gene TRBJ1-1; TRBD1 might be the D (5 bases). The CDR3 is made up of 16 amino acids. Germline CDR1 GTSNPN, CDR2 SVGIG (reference sequence). Trimming took off 0 bases at V and 2 bases at J, with 16 bases between the two ends. DNA for the CDR3: TGTGCCTGGAGTGTGAAAAGAGGGAGGGGAAACACTGAAGCTTTCTTT. Protein product: CAWSVKRGRGNTEAFF.

This clone was seen more than once but under ten times. The chain joins TRBV4-1 to TRBJ2-6; 9 bases align to TRBD2. The CDR3 is 21 residues long. CDR1 and CDR2 (germline): MGHRA, YSYEKL. Trimming at V came to 0 bases and at J to 2 bases, leaving 14 bases not matched to a gene. Written as DNA, the CDR3 is TGCGCCAGCAGCCAAGATCGCGGTCAAGTCGGCGGGGGGGCTGGGGCCAACGTCCTGACTTTC. Protein product: CASSQDRGQVGGGAGANVLTF.

The V call is TRBV10-3, the J call TRBJ2-7; tentative D call: TRBD1 (6 bases). V was cut by 5 bases and J by 3 bases, with 26 bases left in between. This CDR3 has 18 amino acids. CDR1 and CDR2 from the germline V gene are ENHRY and SYGVKD. The CDR3 sequence is CAISLDFSGTRGFYEQYF. CDR3 sequence (DNA): TGTGCCATCAGTCTTGATTTCTCCGGGACAAGGGGTTTCTACGAGCAGTACTTC.